These 27 T cell receptor beta chains share one sample of origin, sequenced in a study of cytomegalovirus exposure and HLA in healthy donors (dated by TCRdb to the late 2010s). The library was generated by the immunoSEQ multiplex PCR assay. A mixture of 60 forward primers for TCR Vbeta segments and 13 reverse primers for TCR Jbeta segments was used in the multiplex PCR. The table was pulled from immuneACCESS by TCRdb, which kept in-frame rearrangements only. Such tables lose some clones; where checked, under half of the loss comes from unresolved V genes, and the rest has no known cause. This sample gives fewer than 200,000 clones in total; about 78% of them show up just once. The biggest ten clones account for around 6% of the sample. Sample: PBMCs. These receptors were obtained from a man aged 35 to 55 in good health and CMV-seronegative.

J is TRBJ1-1 and V is TRBV9; TRBD1 matches at 9 bases. Trimming at V came to 3 bases and at J to 5 bases, leaving 11 bases not matched to a gene. The CDR3 contains 16 residues. The germline gives CDR1 SGDLS, CDR2 YYNGEE. The CDR3 region is CASSETGGQGGTEAFF. For the CDR3, the DNA is TGTGCCAGCAGCGAAACCGGGGGACAGGGTGGTACTGAAGCTTTCTTT.

The gene calls are TRBV7-9 and TRBJ1-1; perhaps TRBD1 as D (5 bases). Per germline, CDR1 SEHNR and CDR2 FQNEAQ (reference sequence). V was clipped by 6 bases and J by 7 bases, with 15 bases between them. The CDR3 is 13 residues long. The CDR3 here is CASSLPGGGEAFF. Here the CDR3 DNA reads TGTGCCAGCAGTCTCCCCGGGGGAGGTGAAGCTTTCTTT.

CDR3 DNA sequence: TGTGCCAGCAGCCAAGAGCCCACAGTCCTTACCTACGAGCAGTACTTC. Translation: CASSQEPTVLTYEQYF. The chain uses TRBV4-2 and TRBJ2-7; D remains unclear. The ends were cut back, 0 bases at V and 2 bases at J, with 14 bases in the middle. The CDR3 extends over 16 amino acids. The germline gives CDR1 LGHNA, CDR2 YNFKEQ.

This clone appeared once. The identical CDR3 is also encoded by other nucleotide sequences in the sample. The gene calls are TRBV10-3 and TRBJ2-7; D ambiguous. This CDR3 region has 11 residues. Germline values: CDR1 ENHRY, CDR2 SYGVKD. V lost 3 bases, J lost 5 bases, and 5 bases lay in between. The CDR3 protein is CAISELDEQYF. The CDR3 DNA reads TGTGCCATCAGTGAACTGGACGAGCAGTACTTC.

The chain links TRBV5-4 to TRBJ2-7; D is ambiguous. Germline CDR1 reads SGHNT; CDR2 reads YYREEE (reference sequence). The CDR3 spans 14 residues. Deletions cut 0 bases from V and 0 bases from J, with 7 bases between. In nucleotides, the CDR3 is TGTGCCAGCAGCTTGGGCCGGTTCTCCTACGAGCAGTACTTC. The encoded protein is CASSLGRFSYEQYF.

V gene TRBV28 combines with J gene TRBJ2-7; weak D call: TRBD2 (6 bases). The CDR3 is 15 amino acids. V was trimmed by 6 bases and J by 5 bases, leaving 20 bases between them. The germline V gene encodes CDR1 MDHEN and CDR2 SYDVKM. DNA of the CDR3: TGTGCCAGCAGAACCTCCAGCGGGTTAATCAACGAGCAGTACTTC. Its protein product is CASRTSSGLINEQYF.

This chain connects TRBV30 to TRBJ1-6; no reliable D call. Trimming pared 6 bases from V and 0 bases from J, leaving 12 bases between. The CDR3 consists of 15 residues. The germline V gene encodes CDR1 GTSNPN and CDR2 SVGIG (reference sequence). CDR3 sequence reads: CACLPGSSYNSPLHF. CDR3 DNA sequence: TGTGCCTGCTTACCCGGGAGCTCCTATAATTCACCCCTCCACTTT.

The chain recombines TRBV6-5 with TRBJ2-5, with D possibly being TRBD1 (7 bases). Germline V CDR1 and CDR2: MNHEY, SVGAGI. The CDR3 covers 13 residues. V lost 6 bases and J 10 bases, leaving 18 bases between the germline ends. The CDR3 sequence: CASSSSAQGDQYF. The CDR3 bases are TGTGCCAGCAGCTCTAGCGCCCAGGGGGACCAGTACTTC.

CDR3 bases: TGTGCCAGCCGGCAGCGGGAGTATAGCAATGAGCAGTTCTTC. This gives the protein CASRQREYSNEQFF. V gene TRBV5-4 combines with J gene TRBJ2-1; 8 positions match TRBD2. The V gene end was trimmed by 7 bases and the J gene end by 6 bases; junction bases not matched to a gene: 9. The CDR3 is 14 amino acids. CDR1 and CDR2 (germline): SGHNT, YYREEE (reference sequence).

The chain couples TRBV9 to TRBJ2-6; maybe TRBD1 (6 bases). The germline V gene encodes CDR1 SGDLS and CDR2 YYNGEE. This CDR3 is 16 amino acids long. V was trimmed by 1 base and J by 1 base, leaving 9 bases between them. The CDR3 bases are TGTGCCAGCAGCGTACCAACAGGGTCTGGGGCCAACGTCCTGACTTTC. Amino acid sequence: CASSVPTGSGANVLTF.

The chain carries TRBV25-1 and TRBJ1-2, with TRBD1 identical over 8 bases. V trimming: 9 bases; J trimming: 8 bases; junction bases outside the gene matches: 8. The CDR3 totals 12 residues. Germline V CDR1 and CDR2: MGHDK, SYGVNS. DNA of the CDR3: TGTGCCAGTAGACAGGGGAACGGAGGCTACACCTTC. Protein: CASRQGNGGYTF.

The chain recombines TRBV5-6 with TRBJ2-5, with 9 bases aligning to TRBD2. With 1 base clipped from V and 7 bases from J, the junction kept 8 bases outside the gene matches. Germline assignment: CDR1 SGHDT and CDR2 YYEEEE. The CDR3 contains 15 residues. CDR3 nucleotide sequence: TGTGCCAGCAGCTTGTGGCGGGAGGGACGTGGGACCCAGTACTTC. It specifies CASSLWREGRGTQYF.

This rearrangement joins TRBV7-2 to TRBJ2-7; TRBD1 is a possible D gene (6 bases). Germline V lookup: CDR1 SGHTA, CDR2 FQGNSA. This CDR3 is 13 amino acids long. Between the trimmed V and J ends, which lost 4 bases and 2 bases, there was a span of 9 bases. The CDR3 sequence is CASSSRTAYEQYF. Here the CDR3 DNA reads TGTGCCAGCAGCTCTAGGACAGCCTACGAGCAGTACTTC.

The chain carries TRBV10-1 and TRBJ2-7; 7 bases align to TRBD1. The junction had 2 bases not matched to a gene; V was cut back by 7 bases and J by 2 bases. CDR3 length equals 12 residues. Per the germline V gene, CDR1 is WNHNN and CDR2 is SYGVQD (reference sequence). DNA for the CDR3: TGCGCCAGCACGACAGGGACCTACGAGCAGTACTTC. This codes for CASTTGTYEQYF.

V usage is TRBV5-3 and J usage is TRBJ2-7, with 7 positions matching TRBD2. TRBV5-3 is reported as an ORF; its role is uncertain. The CDR3 totals 16 residues. V lost 0 bases, J lost 5 bases, and 11 bases stayed unmatched. CDR3 nucleotide sequence: TGTGCCAGAAGCTTGGTAGGGCGCGGGAGTATCCACGAGCAGTACTTC. Translated: CARSLVGRGSIHEQYF.

V usage is TRBV6-5 and J usage is TRBJ1-2; 7 bases align to TRBD1. The CDR3 consists of 15 residues. Germline CDR1 and CDR2: MNHEY and SVGAGI. V was pared by 4 bases and J by 2 bases, with 7 bases of the junction left unmatched. Here the CDR3 reads CASSWDSLGNYGYTF. CDR3 nucleotide sequence: TGTGCCAGCAGTTGGGACAGCCTGGGGAACTATGGCTACACCTTC.

This sequence joins TRBV10-2 and TRBJ2-3, with D perhaps TRBD2 (6 bases). Germline V gene sequence: CDR1 WSHSY, CDR2 SAAADI. Trimming stripped 3 bases from V and 5 bases from J, with 15 bases between. The CDR3 spans 15 residues. The CDR3 loop reads CASSDGRTTGDTQYF. In DNA, the CDR3 is TGCGCCAGCAGTGATGGTCGGACTACCGGAGATACGCAGTATTTT.

The chain has TRBV5-1 and TRBJ1-2, with 7 bases matching TRBD1. The trim removed 0 bases at V and 5 bases at J, leaving 7 bases unmatched. This CDR3 contains 15 residues. Germline loops: CDR1 SGHRS, CDR2 YFSETQ. The CDR3 reads CASSLDSAGGYGYTF. CDR3 in DNA: TGCGCCAGCAGCTTGGATTCGGCAGGGGGATATGGCTACACCTTC.

This clone was observed a handful of times. This CDR3 reads CASSVGLDSSYSPLHF. The CDR3 DNA follows: TGTGCCAGCAGCGTAGGGTTGGACAGTTCCTATTCACCCCTCCACTTT. The rearrangement uses TRBV9 and TRBJ1-6, with a possible D match to TRBD1 (6 bases). Germline V gene data show CDR1 as SGDLS and CDR2 as YYNGEE. The CDR3 contains 16 residues. The V and J ends lost 0 bases and 8 bases respectively, with 15 bases between them.

CDR3 loop: CASSLSGTGPSYEQYF. The CDR3 region has the DNA TGTGCCAGCAGCTTATCAGGGACAGGTCCCTCCTACGAGCAGTACTTC. The gene calls are TRBV7-2 and TRBJ2-7; 8 nucleotides agree with TRBD1. The CDR3 length is 16 residues. J gave up 0 bases and V 2 bases, and 6 bases lay outside the gene matches. Germline CDR1 SGHTA, CDR2 FQGNSA.

This clone showed up just a few times. The chain has TRBV27 and TRBJ1-5; 8 bases are shared with TRBD1. V was pared by 5 bases and J by 7 bases, with 7 bases of the junction left unmatched. There are 14 residues in the CDR3. CDR1 MNHEY and CDR2 SMNVEV come from the germline V gene (reference sequence). For the CDR3, the DNA is TGTGCCAGCAGTCAGGGGGCCCATGGACAGCCCCAGCATTTT. Translating it yields CASSQGAHGQPQHF.

The chain has TRBV6-5 and TRBJ2-1; 10 nucleotides match TRBD1. Trimming cost V 8 bases and J 8 bases; bases outside gene matches: 9. CDR3 length: 14 residues. From germline, CDR1 is MNHEY and CDR2 SVGAGI. The CDR3 protein is CASGRDRGWYEQFF. The CDR3 DNA follows: TGTGCCAGCGGCCGGGACAGGGGATGGTATGAGCAGTTCTTC.

This sequence joins TRBV27 and TRBJ2-1; TRBD2 is a possible D gene (6 bases). Germline V gene sequence: CDR1 MNHEY, CDR2 SMNVEV (reference sequence). V was pared by 8 bases and J by 0 bases, with 11 bases between. CDR3 length: 14 residues. CDR3 coding DNA: TGTGCCAGCTTCGGGGGAAGCTCCTACAATGAGCAGTTCTTC. Protein product: CASFGGSSYNEQFF.

This clone has only a few counts. V and J are TRBV5-1 and TRBJ2-1, with TRBD2 matching 8 bases. The trim removed 3 bases at V and 16 bases at J, leaving 21 bases unmatched. Germline CDR1 reads SGHRS; CDR2 reads YFSETQ. This CDR3 is 16 amino acids long. CDR3 in DNA: TGCGCCAGCAGCTCGATAGGGGCCGGCGCGGGGGGCCCTAAATTCTTC. It encodes CASSSIGAGAGGPKFF.

J is TRBJ2-7 and V is TRBV18; D might be TRBD1 (5 bases). This CDR3 spans 13 amino acids. Germline V CDR1 and CDR2: KGHSH, LQKENI. The V end lost 5 bases, the J end lost 3 bases, and 11 bases lay between the germline ends. CDR3 sequence reads: CASSVSQGYEQYF. The DNA of the CDR3 is TGTGCCAGCTCAGTCTCCCAGGGCTACGAGCAGTACTTC.

The V and J genes are TRBV30 and TRBJ2-7; D may be TRBD2 (5 bases). Trimming took off 3 bases at V and 0 bases at J, with 9 bases between the two ends. This CDR3 contains 13 residues. CDR1 is GTSNPN, CDR2 SVGIG, per germline (reference sequence). The CDR3 spells CAWSAGFSYEQYF. The DNA of the CDR3 is TGTGCCTGGAGCGCGGGTTTCTCCTACGAGCAGTACTTC.

The chain has TRBV18 and TRBJ2-7; TRBD2 matches at 7 bases. V lost 3 bases and J lost 5; bases outside the gene matches: 1. The germline V gene encodes CDR1 KGHSH and CDR2 LQKENI. This CDR3 contains 12 residues. As DNA, the CDR3 is TGTGCCAGCTCACCCGCGGGGGACGAGCAGTACTTC. Protein sequence: CASSPAGDEQYF. Full variable domain (missing parts from reference TRBV18 and TRBJ2-7): NAGVMQNPRHLVRRRGQEARLRCSPMKGHSHVYWYRQLPEEGLKFMVYLQKENIIDESGMPKERFSAEFPKEGPSILRIQQVVRGDSAAYFCASSPAGDEQYFGPGTRLTVT.